This TCR beta chain came from a study of vaccination and CD4 T cells after COVID-19. The CDR3 length is 16 residues. With V trimmed by 4 bases and J by 7 bases, 7 bases remained unmatched. Sequencing of DNA taken from cultured CD4+ T cells relied on the Oncomine TCR Beta short-read assay. One entry per CDR3 protein results from TCRdb running MiXCR on the PCR reads. The sample has approximately 10,000 distinct CDR3 sequences, 45% to 50% seen once; the top ten hold about a fifth. Noted treatment: roughly 11-day PBMC culture with coronavirus spike peptide pools or control peptides (ViraFEST assay). Concerning this clonotype itself: What it binds is unknown.

J is TRBJ1-6 and V is TRBV12-3 or TRBV12-4, with 10 nucleotides matching TRBD1. This clonotype originated in a human donor with COVID-19. The sequenced sample was cultured CD4+ T cells from blood, obtained after SARS-CoV-2 vaccination. CDR3 sequence reads: CASSWRQGAWNSPLHF. DNA of the CDR3: TGTGCCAGCAGTTGGCGACAGGGGGCCTGGAATTCACCCCTCCACTTT.